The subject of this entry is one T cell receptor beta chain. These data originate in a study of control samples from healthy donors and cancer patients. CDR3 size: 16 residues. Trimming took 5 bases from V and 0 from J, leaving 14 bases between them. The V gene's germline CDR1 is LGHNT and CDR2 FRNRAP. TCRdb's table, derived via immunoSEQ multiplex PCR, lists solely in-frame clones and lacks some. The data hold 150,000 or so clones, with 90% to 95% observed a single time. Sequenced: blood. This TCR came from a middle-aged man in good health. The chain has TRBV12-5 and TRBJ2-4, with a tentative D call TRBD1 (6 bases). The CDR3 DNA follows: TGTGCTAGTGGTCCCGAGGACAGTCAAGCCAAAAACATTCAGTACTTC. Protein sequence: CASGPEDSQAKNIQYF.